This is a list of T cell receptor beta chains from one sample in a study of cytomegalovirus exposure and HLA in healthy donors. Repertoires were generated with immunoSEQ multiplex PCR, while TCRdb's copy carries only in-frame clones and drops some. Altogether 190,000 or so clones are present, approximately 84% being singletons, with the ten largest covering about 2.8%. The source material was PBMCs. The receptors stem from a woman aged 18-35 years in good health and CMV-seropositive. CDR3s include the opening cysteine and the closing phenylalanine or tryptophan. Each record gives: J gene, V gene, D gene, clone size, CDR3 DNA, CDR3 protein. A D gene is named only where the DNA matches it firmly. Clone sizes are given selectively: once, few, many, or a class where the clone is expanded.

TRBJ1-1 TRBV4-3 . . TGCGCCAGCAGCCAAGGGAGGGTCAGGAGCACTGAAGCTTTCTTT CASSQGRVRSTEAFF
TRBJ2-7 TRBV4-2 . . TGTGCCAGCAGCCGGCAAAGCGGAATAGCCTACGAGCAGTACTTC CASSRQSGIAYEQYF
TRBJ2-2 TRBV6-5 . . TGTGCCAGCAGTTACGATGCAGCGAACACCGGGGAGCTGTTTTTT CASSYDAANTGELFF
TRBJ1-3 TRBV28 TRBD1 . TGTGCCAGCCTAGCCAGACAGGGCTGGCCTGGAAACACCATATATTTT CASLARQGWPGNTIYF
TRBJ1-4 TRBV4-1 . . TGCGCCAGCAGCCCCGAAGGGGGGGGTTCTAATGAAAAACTGTTTTTT CASSPEGGGSNEKLFF
TRBJ1-1 TRBV10-2 TRBD1 . TGCGCCAGCGGATTCAGGGGGTCGGTTGGGAACACTGAAGCTTTCTTT CASGFRGSVGNTEAFF
TRBJ2-2 TRBV12-5 TRBD2 . TGTGCTAGTGGTCTCCTCGGTAGCGGGGGGGCGGTCACCGGGGAGCTGTTTTTT CASGLLGSGGAVTGELFF
TRBJ1-2 TRBV5-1 . . TGCGCCAGCAGCTTGGTGGAGGCTTATGGCTACACCTTC CASSLVEAYGYTF
TRBJ2-7 TRBV28 TRBD1 . TGTGCCAGCAGTACCCAAAGGTCGGGACAGGGGAATTACGAGCAGTACTTC CASSTQRSGQGNYEQYF
TRBJ1-2 TRBV19 . . TGTGCCAGTAGTGAAAGGGGTGGCTATGGCTACACCTTC CASSERGGYGYTF
TRBJ2-7 TRBV9 . . TGTGCCAGCAGCGCCCGTACGAGGGAAATCTACTTC CASSARTREIYF
TRBJ1-1 TRBV11-3 . . TGTGCCAGCAGCATAAACCAGGGAACTGAAGCTTTCTTT CASSINQGTEAFF
TRBJ1-3 TRBV6-1 . . TGTGCCAGCAGTGAAGCAGGGGGGGTCGGAAACACCATATATTTT CASSEAGGVGNTIYF
TRBJ1-1 TRBV5-1 TRBD1 once TGCGCCAGCTCTACCGGGACAGGGGTTGGGGGGACTGAAGCTTTCTTT CASSTGTGVGGTEAFF
TRBJ2-7 TRBV9 . . TGTGCCAGCAGCGAGACCTGGACGGGAGAGCAGTACTTC CASSETWTGEQYF
TRBJ2-2 TRBV2 TRBD1 . TGTGCCAGCAGTGCGACGACAGGGGGGGGTTACTCCGGGGAGCTGTTTTTT CASSATTGGGYSGELFF
TRBJ2-1 TRBV9 . . TGTGCCAGCAGCGTAAGGACATCAAGCAATGAGCAGTTCTTC CASSVRTSSNEQFF
TRBJ1-1 TRBV4-1 . . TGCGCCAGCAGCCCGATCGAGGGATTGACCACTGAAGCTTTCTTT CASSPIEGLTTEAFF
TRBJ1-2 TRBV11-2 . few TGTGCCAGCAGCTTGGGGGGAAGACCCTATGGCTACACCTTC CASSLGGRPYGYTF
TRBJ2-1 TRBV11-2 . . TGTGCCAGCAGCTTAGATTTGGGAGGTGAGCAGTTCTTC CASSLDLGGEQFF
TRBJ2-5 TRBV27 TRBD2 . TGTGCCAGCAGTCCGCATGGAGCGGGGGGGCTCGAGACCCAGTACTTC CASSPHGAGGLETQYF
TRBJ2-3 TRBV4-2 TRBD2 . TGTGCCAGCAGCCAAGTCACGGGAGGAGATACGCAGTATTTT CASSQVTGGDTQYF
TRBJ1-1 TRBV5-4 . . TGTGCCAGCAGCTTGGCTGGCTCCCCTGGCACTGAAGCTTTCTTT CASSLAGSPGTEAFF
TRBJ1-1 TRBV2 . few TGTGCCACCAACACGAACACTGAAGCTTTCTTT CATNTNTEAFF
TRBJ2-7 TRBV27 . . TGTGCCAGCAGGGGGCATTCGGACATCTCCACGTACGAGCAGTACTTC CASRGHSDISTYEQYF
TRBJ2-6 TRBV19 TRBD1 . TGTGCCAGTAGGGACAGGATAAACTCTGGGGCCAACGTCCTGACTTTC CASRDRINSGANVLTF
TRBJ2-1 TRBV25-1 . once TGTGCCAGCAGTCCCCCCCCTTACAATGAGCAGTTCTTC CASSPPPYNEQFF
TRBJ1-5 TRBV19 . . TGTGCCAGTAGTCGGGGGTTTAGCAATCAGCCCCAGCATTTT CASSRGFSNQPQHF
TRBJ1-5 TRBV2 . . TGTGCCAGCACCCTGGGGAGGGTTCGGAATCAGCCCCAGCATTTT CASTLGRVRNQPQHF
TRBJ2-5 TRBV15 TRBD2 . TGTGCCACCGGGCTAGCGGGGTACCAAGAGACCCAGTACTTC CATGLAGYQETQYF
TRBJ2-2 TRBV4-2 . . TGTGCCAGCAGCCAAGCTGCCGCATCGGGCACCGGGGAGCTGTTTTTT CASSQAAASGTGELFF
TRBJ2-3 TRBV4-1 TRBD2 . TGCGCCAGCAGCCTGGGACTAGCGGGGGGCACAGATACGCAGTATTTT CASSLGLAGGTDTQYF
TRBJ2-3 TRBV7-9 TRBD2 . TGTGCCAGCAGAGTTTTAGCGGGGCGAGACACAGATACGCAGTATTTT CASRVLAGRDTDTQYF
TRBJ1-1 TRBV9 TRBD1 . TGTGCCAGCAGCGTAGGGTTCGGGACAGTGGCTTTCTTT CASSVGFGTVAFF
TRBJ2-1 TRBV6-1 . . TGTGCCAGCAGCCAGGGCAGTGAGCAGTTCTTC CASSQGSEQFF
TRBJ1-3 TRBV6-5 . . TGTGCCAGCAGTTATGAGAACACCATATATTTT CASSYENTIYF
TRBJ1-5 TRBV2 TRBD1 . TGTGCCAGCAGTGGGGGGACAGGGAATCAGCCCCAGCATTTT CASSGGTGNQPQHF
TRBJ2-3 TRBV11-2 TRBD2 . TGTGCCAGCAGCTTAGTGGCGGGGGGGCCGGCAGATACGCAGTATTTT CASSLVAGGPADTQYF
TRBJ2-6 TRBV27 . once TGTGCCAGCAGTTTCGGCAGGGGGGCCTCTGGGGCCAACGTCCTGACTTTC CASSFGRGASGANVLTF
TRBJ1-4 TRBV27 . . TGTGCCAGCAGTTTCGGGGGAGTCGGTGAAAAACTGTTTTTT CASSFGGVGEKLFF
TRBJ1-6 TRBV7-2 . . TGTGCCAGCAGCTTACGAGGGTCTGATTCACCCCTCCACTTT CASSLRGSDSPLHF
TRBJ2-7 TRBV18 TRBD1 . TGTGCCAGCTCACCCAAGACAGGGGGCGGCTACGAGCAGTACTTC CASSPKTGGGYEQYF